This T cell receptor (beta chain) was found in a study of blood T cells in healthy people across ages. General study points: Both higher diversity and more naive CD4+ cells marked long-lived donors when set against aged donors. Donor CMV status, an unknown factor, possibly confounded changes in expanded clonotypes. No conclusive comparison of naive versus antigen-experienced cells was possible with unsorted PBMCs.

Every donor gave about 9 milliliters of peripheral blood. A word on this clonotype: Its antigen is unidentified.

Alongside a J-beta primer mix, a sample-barcoded 5' primer served in a second PCR lasting 7 to 11 cycles. Each CDR3 protein is one row after TCRdb ran MiXCR on the 5' RACE reads. The table has some 1.6 million distinct CDR3 sequences, roughly 30% seen once. The J segment lost 9 bases and the V segment lost 0 bases, leaving 19 bases of the junction unmatched. CDR3 length equals 18 residues. Germline CDR1 reads DFQATT; CDR2 reads SNEGSKA (reference sequence). The chain is built from TRBV20-1 and TRBJ2-1, with 8 positions matching TRBD1. The sequence derives from a woman aged 25 to 39 in good health. The sample was blood. The CDR3 region has the DNA TGCAGTGCTAGAGATAGGACAGGGAGATCTCACGGTTCGGTTGAGCAGTTCTTC. Protein product: CSARDRTGRSHGSVEQFF.